Listed below are T cell receptor beta chains from one sample, sequenced in a study of blood T cells in healthy people across ages. TCRdb recomputed calls from the 5' RACE reads with MiXCR, one row per CDR3 protein. The sample has some 800,000 distinct CDR3 sequences; roughly 44% are singletons. The sequenced material came from blood. Receptors were obtained from a man aged 55 to 70 in good health. CDR3s include the opening cysteine and the closing phenylalanine or tryptophan. D genes are given only for firm matches. Size values are once, few and many counts, or a class for expanded clones, and some rows have none.

>TRBV21-1|-|-|TRBJ2-3
CASSQVTSGGSTDTQYF
TGTGCCAGCAGCCAAGTGACTAGCGGGGGGAGCACAGATACGCAGTATTTT
>TRBV20-1|-|TRBD2|TRBJ2-7
CSASDWVAGRSAQYF
TGCAGTGCTTCCGACTGGGTAGCGGGGCGCTCCGCGCAGTACTTC
>TRBV12-3/TRBV12-4|-|TRBD2|TRBJ2-5
CASSLDTGGGNEQYF
TGTGCCAGCAGTTTAGATACGGGGGGAGGAAATGAGCAGTACTTC
>TRBV29-1|-|TRBD1|TRBJ2-1
CSVEGGTGGYDEQFF
TGCAGCGTTGAAGGCGGGACAGGGGGGTACGATGAGCAGTTCTTC
>TRBV29-1|-|-|TRBJ2-4
CSVHRGGIQYF
TGCAGCGTCCACCGCGGCGGCATTCAGTACTTC
>TRBV5-5|many|TRBD2|TRBJ2-1
CASSSGWLAGGYNEQFF
TGTGCCAGCAGTTCTGGCTGGCTAGCGGGGGGCTACAATGAGCAGTTCTTC
>TRBV12-3/TRBV12-4|-|TRBD2|TRBJ2-3
CASSQTGGPDTQYF
TGTGCCAGCAGTCAGACGGGGGGGCCAGATACGCAGTATTTT
>TRBV28|-|TRBD1|TRBJ1-2
CASSDRGQLNYGYTF
TGTGCCAGCAGTGACCGGGGACAGTTGAACTATGGCTACACCTTC
>TRBV20-1|-|-|TRBJ1-6
CSARVRTGPNSPLHF
TGCAGTGCTAGAGTTCGGACCGGGCCCAATTCACCCCTCCACTTT
>TRBV10-3|-|-|TRBJ1-6
CAISRPGNSPLHF
TGTGCCATCAGCCGACCGGGAAATTCACCCCTCCACTTT
>TRBV27|-|-|TRBJ1-5
CATKPLMTDPSNQPQHF
TGTGCCACCAAGCCGCTGATGACAGACCCTAGCAATCAGCCCCAGCATTTT
>TRBV4-3|few|-|TRBJ2-6
CASSQDSTYSGANVLTF
TGCGCCAGCAGCCAAGATAGTACCTACTCTGGGGCCAACGTCCTGACTTTC
>TRBV7-9|few|TRBD2|TRBJ2-3
CASSWGLAGAADTQYF
TGTGCCAGCAGCTGGGGACTAGCGGGGGCGGCAGATACGCAGTATTTT